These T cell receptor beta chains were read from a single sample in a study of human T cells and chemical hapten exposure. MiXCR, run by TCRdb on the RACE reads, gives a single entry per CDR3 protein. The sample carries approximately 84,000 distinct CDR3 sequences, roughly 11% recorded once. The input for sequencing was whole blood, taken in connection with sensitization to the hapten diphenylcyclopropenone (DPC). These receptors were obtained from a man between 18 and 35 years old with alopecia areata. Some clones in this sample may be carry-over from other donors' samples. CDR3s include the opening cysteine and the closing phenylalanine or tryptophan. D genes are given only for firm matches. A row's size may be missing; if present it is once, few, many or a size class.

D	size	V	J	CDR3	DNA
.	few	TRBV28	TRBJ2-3	CASTPRSGSTDTQYF	TGTGCCAGCACCCCCAGAAGCGGGAGCACAGATACGCAGTATTTT
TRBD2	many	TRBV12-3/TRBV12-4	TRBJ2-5	CASSFLGLKGETQYF	TGTGCCAGCAGTTTTCTGGGACTAAAGGGAGAGACCCAGTACTTC
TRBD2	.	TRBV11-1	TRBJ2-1	CASSLPAGRYNEQFF	TGTGCCAGCAGCTTACCAGCGGGGAGGTACAATGAGCAGTTCTTC
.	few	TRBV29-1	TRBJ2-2	CSVLHTGELFF	TGCAGCGTTCTCCACACCGGGGAGCTGTTTTTT
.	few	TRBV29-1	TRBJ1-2	CSVEEEGNYGYTF	TGCAGCGTTGAAGAAGAGGGGAACTATGGCTACACCTTC
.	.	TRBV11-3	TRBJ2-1	CASSLEGAPYNEQFF	TGTGCCAGCAGCTTAGAGGGGGCCCCCTACAATGAGCAGTTCTTC
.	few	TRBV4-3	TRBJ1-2	CASSQVYTKDYGYTF	TGCGCCAGCAGCCAAGTTTACACCAAAGACTATGGCTACACCTTC
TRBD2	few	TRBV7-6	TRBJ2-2	CASSLRTSGGGELFF	TGTGCCAGCAGCCTGCGGACTAGCGGGGGCGGGGAGCTGTTTTTT
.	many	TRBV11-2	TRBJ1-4	CASSLLAVGAEKLFF	TGTGCCAGCAGCTTATTGGCAGTTGGGGCTGAAAAACTGTTTTTT
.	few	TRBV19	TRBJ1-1	CASRSNREHPEAFF	TGTGCCAGTAGAAGTAACCGGGAGCACCCTGAAGCTTTCTTT
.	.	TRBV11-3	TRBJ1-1	CASSIGGLTEAFF	TGTGCCAGCAGCATAGGGGGTCTCACTGAAGCTTTCTTT
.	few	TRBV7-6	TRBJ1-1	CASSAMRVRDLEAFF	TGTGCCAGCAGCGCTATGCGGGTAAGGGACCTTGAAGCTTTCTTT
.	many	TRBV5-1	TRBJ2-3	CASSPAGAGSSTDTQYF	TGCGCCAGCAGCCCCGCTGGGGCGGGGAGTAGCACAGATACGCAGTATTTT
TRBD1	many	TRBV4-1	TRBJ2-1	CASSNPGQGEEEQFF	TGCGCCAGCAGCAACCCGGGACAGGGGGAAGAAGAGCAGTTCTTC
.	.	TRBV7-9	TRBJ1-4	CASSLRVEAATNEKLFF	TGTGCCAGCAGCTTACGAGTCGAGGCAGCAACTAATGAAAAACTGTTTTTT
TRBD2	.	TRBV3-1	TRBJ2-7	CASSQAGGSYEQYF	TGTGCCAGCAGCCAAGCGGGGGGCTCCTACGAGCAGTACTTC
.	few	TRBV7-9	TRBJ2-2	CASSFGRGFRVLFTGELFF	TGTGCCAGCAGCTTCGGTCGTGGGTTCAGGGTTCTGTTCACCGGGGAGCTGTTTTTT
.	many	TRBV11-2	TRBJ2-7	CASARHIYEQYF	TGTGCCAGCGCGAGACACATCTACGAGCAGTACTTC
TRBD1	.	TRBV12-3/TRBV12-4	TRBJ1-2	CASSSETGGYGYTF	TGTGCCAGCAGTTCAGAAACAGGGGGCTATGGCTACACCTTC
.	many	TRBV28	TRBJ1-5	CASSPPPDLQLRRPQHF	TGTGCCAGCAGTCCACCGCCGGATCTTCAACTTAGGCGGCCCCAGCATTTT
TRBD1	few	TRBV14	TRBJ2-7	CASRQTGGVYEQYF	TGTGCCAGCAGGCAGACAGGGGGCGTCTACGAGCAGTACTTC
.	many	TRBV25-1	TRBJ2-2	CAIQGRTNTGELFF	TGTGCCATCCAAGGACGGACCAACACCGGGGAGCTGTTTTTT
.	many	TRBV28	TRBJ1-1	CASSLSTLAVALNTEAFF	TGTGCCAGCAGTTTATCAACGCTAGCGGTCGCCCTGAACACTGAAGCTTTCTTT
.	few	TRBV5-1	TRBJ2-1	CASSPDNQAYNEQFF	TGCGCCAGCAGCCCCGACAACCAAGCCTACAATGAGCAGTTCTTC
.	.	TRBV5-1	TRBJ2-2	CASSLNTAGELFF	TGCGCCAGCAGCTTGAATACCGCCGGGGAGCTGTTTTTT
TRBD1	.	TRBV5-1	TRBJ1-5	CASSFFPQGADQPQHF	TGCGCCAGCAGCTTCTTTCCTCAGGGGGCAGATCAGCCCCAGCATTTT
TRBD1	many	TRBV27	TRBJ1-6	CASSGTGGSSNSPLHF	TGTGCCAGCAGTGGGACAGGGGGCAGTAGTAATTCACCCCTCCACTTT
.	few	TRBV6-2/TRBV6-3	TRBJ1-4	CASRQGLEKLFF	TGTGCCAGCAGGCAGGGGTTGGAAAAACTGTTTTTT
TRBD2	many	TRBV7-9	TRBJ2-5	CAGETSGGQKTQYF	TGTGCCGGGGAGACTAGCGGGGGCCAGAAGACCCAGTACTTC
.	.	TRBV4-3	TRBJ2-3	CASSHRQGLNLGTQYF	TGCGCCAGCAGCCATCGCCAGGGGCTAAATCTAGGTACGCAGTATTTT
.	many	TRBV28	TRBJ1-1	CASTSSVGVYTEAFF	TGTGCCAGCACTTCCTCTGTGGGGGTCTACACTGAAGCTTTCTTT
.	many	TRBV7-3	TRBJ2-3	CASSLMPSAPTGSTDTQYF	TGTGCCAGCAGCTTAATGCCTTCCGCACCGACAGGTAGCACAGATACGCAGTATTTT